The 20 T cell receptor beta chains below were found in one sample sequenced in a study of blood T cell repertoires in COVID-19. Some clones are missing from TCRdb's copy, which holds only in-frame ones; the method was immunoSEQ multiplex PCR. Of fewer than 250,000 clones detected, 70% to 90% appear once; the ten largest clones hold 6.5% to 9%. The sample taken for sequencing was PBMCs or T cells enriched from blood (not recorded which). These receptors came from a woman in her late teens or twenties who had recovered from COVID-19.

The CDR3 nucleotides are TGTGCCAGCAGTTCCACCAGCGGGAACACTGAAGCTTTCTTT. Translation: CASSSTSGNTEAFF. This chain connects TRBV6-4 to TRBJ1-1; D unclear. V lost 5 bases, J lost 1 base, and 11 bases lay in between. Germline loops: CDR1 MRHNA, CDR2 SNTAGT. This CDR3 has 14 amino acids.

The gene calls are TRBV5-1 and TRBJ1-1, with a possible D match to TRBD1 (5 bases). Germline values: CDR1 SGHRS, CDR2 YFSETQ. The CDR3 length is 15 residues. Trimming shortened V by 0 bases and J by 3 bases, and 12 bases separated the two germline ends. CDR3 nucleotides: TGCGCCAGCAGCTTGGGGGGCAGGGCGGACACTGAAGCTTTCTTT. Its protein product is CASSLGGRADTEAFF.

A single count supports this clone. V gene TRBV28 combines with J gene TRBJ2-7; 8 bases match TRBD1. The CDR3 is made up of 14 amino acids. The V and J ends lost 6 bases and 0 bases, in that order; junction bases with no gene match: 4. The germline CDR1 and CDR2 sequences are MDHEN and SYDVKM. CDR3 coding DNA: TGTGCCAGCAGGAATACAGGGGGCTCCTACGAGCAGTACTTC. Protein product: CASRNTGGSYEQYF. The entire variable domain, with the rest obtained from reference TRBV28 and TRBJ2-7, is as follows: DVKVTQSSRYLVKRTGEKVFLECVQDMDHENMFWYRQDPGLGLRLIYFSYDVKMKEKGDIPEGYSVSREKKERFSLILESASTNQTSMYLCASRNTGGSYEQYFGPGTRLTVT.

V is TRBV6-1 and J is TRBJ2-5; TRBD1 is a possible D gene (7 bases). CDR3 length: 17 amino acids. V dropped 3 bases and J dropped 3 bases, with 20 bases sitting between them. From germline, CDR1 is MNHNS and CDR2 SASEGT. CDR3 coding DNA: TGTGCCAGCAGTGAGGGACAGCGGGCAACCCTAAAAGAGACCCAGTACTTC. This gives the protein CASSEGQRATLKETQYF.

The chain couples TRBV30 to TRBJ1-1; D is unresolved. Trimming stripped 2 bases from V and 1 base from J, with 8 bases between. Germline-derived CDR1 and CDR2 are GTSNPN and SVGIG (reference sequence). There are 13 residues in the CDR3. The CDR3 here is CAWSYTQNTEAFF. CDR3 in DNA: TGTGCCTGGAGTTACACACAGAACACTGAAGCTTTCTTT.

This sequence joins TRBV5-1 and TRBJ2-7; perhaps TRBD1 as D (5 bases). This CDR3 has 14 amino acids. Trimming pared 2 bases from V and 1 base from J, leaving 10 bases between. The germline gives CDR1 SGHRS, CDR2 YFSETQ. The chain's CDR3 is CASSLRTPSYEQYF. As DNA, the CDR3 is TGCGCCAGCAGCTTAAGGACACCGTCCTACGAGCAGTACTTC.

The chain uses TRBV4-1 and TRBJ1-5; D possibly corresponds to TRBD1 (5 bases). Germline V lookup: CDR1 MGHRA, CDR2 YSYEKL. V was cut by 2 bases and J by 1 base, with 12 bases left in between. The CDR3 runs 16 residues. DNA of the CDR3: TGCGCCAGCAGCCAAAGTCCGGGGGGGAGCAATCAGCCCCAGCATTTT. Translating gives CASSQSPGGSNQPQHF.

This chain joins TRBV12-5 and TRBJ1-1; unclear D gene. The CDR3 has 12 residues. Per germline, CDR1 LGHNT and CDR2 FRNRAP. Trimming pared 5 bases from V and 6 bases from J, leaving 10 bases between. CDR3 protein: CASGPRGPEAFF. CDR3 coding DNA: TGTGCTAGTGGTCCCAGAGGGCCTGAAGCTTTCTTT.

The V and J genes are TRBV2 and TRBJ1-2; D is possibly TRBD1 (6 bases). The V gene's germline CDR1 is SNHLY and CDR2 FYNNEI. The CDR3 consists of 13 residues. Trimming took off 5 bases at V and 4 bases at J, with 11 bases between the two ends. The CDR3 loop is CASSKDRTYGYTF. Written as DNA, the CDR3 is TGTGCCAGCAGTAAGGACAGAACCTATGGCTACACCTTC.

The CDR3 nucleotides read TGTGCCAGCAACATGAGACAGCCCTACGAGCAGTACTTC. It codes for CASNMRQPYEQYF. This chain uses TRBV5-5 with TRBJ2-7; D possibly corresponds to TRBD1 (5 bases). Germline V lookup: CDR1 SGHKS, CDR2 YYEKEE (reference sequence). Trimming removed 6 bases at V and 2 bases at J, with 12 bases between. This CDR3 region has 13 residues.

The V and J genes are TRBV5-5 and TRBJ1-1, with TRBD1 matching over 8 bases. The CDR3 is made up of 15 amino acids. J lost 1 base, V lost 5 bases, and 7 bases had no gene match. Germline-derived CDR1 and CDR2 are SGHKS and YYEKEE (reference sequence). CDR3 loop: CASRYQGAQNTEAFF. The DNA of the CDR3 is TGTGCCAGCAGATACCAGGGGGCGCAGAACACTGAAGCTTTCTTT.

This clone came up many times. The V and J genes are TRBV28 and TRBJ1-6; D is undetermined. The CDR3 contains 17 residues. V shed 3 bases and J shed 0 bases, with 12 bases lying between them. CDR1 is MDHEN and CDR2 is SYDVKM in the germline V gene. The CDR3 DNA follows: TGTGCCAGCAGTTTCGGCCAGGAGGGCTCCTATAATTCACCCCTCCACTTT. It specifies CASSFGQEGSYNSPLHF.

This chain uses TRBV13 with TRBJ2-3; TRBD1 agrees at 11 bases. V was pared by 5 bases and J by 3 bases, with 4 bases of the junction left unmatched. The CDR3 runs to 15 residues. CDR1 is PRHDT and CDR2 is FYEKMQ in the germline V gene (reference sequence). CDR3 residues: CASSPGTGGTDTQYF. In DNA, the CDR3 is TGTGCCAGCAGCCCAGGGACAGGGGGGACAGATACGCAGTATTTT.

The rearrangement uses TRBV4-1 and TRBJ2-7; tentative D call: TRBD2 (7 bases). The CDR3 extends over 16 amino acids. The germline V and J ends were trimmed by 0 bases and 4 bases, with 16 bases remaining between them. The germline gives CDR1 MGHRA, CDR2 YSYEKL. The CDR3 sequence: CASSQEGEGGYYEQYF. The CDR3 nucleotides read TGCGCCAGCAGCCAAGAGGGGGAGGGGGGTTATTACGAGCAGTACTTC.

The chain is built from TRBV2 and TRBJ2-2, with TRBD2 matching over 7 bases. Unmatched junction bases numbered 5, after V lost 4 bases and J lost 3 bases. CDR1 is SNHLY, CDR2 FYNNEI, per germline. This CDR3 has 15 residues. CDR3: CASSAGGFHTGELFF. For the CDR3, the DNA is TGTGCCAGCAGTGCCGGGGGGTTCCACACCGGGGAGCTGTTTTTT. Using reference TRBV2 and TRBJ2-2 for the parts outside the CDR3, the full variable domain is EPEVTQTPSHQVTQMGQEVILRCVPISNHLYFYWYRQILGQKVEFLVSFYNNEISEKSEIFDDQFSVERPDGSNFTLKIRSTKLEDSAMYFCASSAGGFHTGELFFGEGSRLTVL.

This clone was found once. This sequence joins TRBV7-3 and TRBJ2-3; D might be TRBD2 (6 bases). CDR1 SGHTA and CDR2 FQGTGA come from the germline V gene. V shed 2 bases and J shed 4 bases, with 19 bases lying between them. This CDR3 comprises 17 residues. The DNA for the CDR3 is TGTGCCAGCAGCTTACCTCCTGGGGGGATTCAGGCAGATACGCAGTATTTT. Translated, it gives CASSLPPGGIQADTQYF. The full variable domain, with the rest looked up from reference TRBV7-3 and TRBJ2-3, is GAGVSQTPSNKVTEKGKYVELRCDPISGHTALYWYRQSLGQGPEFLIYFQGTGAADDSGLPNDRFFAVRPEGSVSTLKIQRTERGDSAVYLCASSLPPGGIQADTQYFGPGTRLTVL.

The rearrangement joins TRBV5-8 to TRBJ1-5; D unresolved. The CDR3 contains 15 residues. V was clipped by 1 base and J by 0 bases, with 8 bases between them. The germline gives CDR1 SGHTS, CDR2 YDEGEE. In DNA form, the CDR3 reads TGTGCCAGCAGCTTGAGCTTTTATAGCAATCAGCCCCAGCATTTT. This translates into CASSLSFYSNQPQHF.

CDR3 in DNA: TGTGCCACCGGAGACAGGGACAATGAGCAGTTCTTC. It translates to CATGDRDNEQFF. V gene TRBV24-1 combines with J gene TRBJ2-1; TRBD1 agrees at 7 bases. CDR3 length: 12 residues. Germline V lookup: CDR1 KGHDR, CDR2 SFDVKD. V lost 9 bases and J lost 5; bases outside the gene matches: 3.

This clone is a singleton in its sample. CDR3 protein: CASSPLDREETQYF. DNA of the CDR3: TGTGCCAGCAGTCCACTGGACAGGGAAGAGACCCAGTACTTC. V usage is TRBV27 and J usage is TRBJ2-5, with 8 positions matching TRBD1. After removal of 5 bases from V and 3 bases from J, the junction contained 5 bases not matched to a gene. Per the germline V gene, CDR1 is MNHEY and CDR2 is SMNVEV (reference sequence). This CDR3 has 14 residues.

The chain combines TRBV2 with TRBJ2-1; D gene unclear. The length of the CDR3 is 14 residues. The germline gives CDR1 SNHLY, CDR2 FYNNEI. The V and J ends lost 8 bases and 1 base respectively, with 12 bases between them. In nucleotides, the CDR3 is TGTGCCAGCCGCGGTATTGCTTCCTACAATGAGCAGTTCTTC. It yields the protein CASRGIASYNEQFF.